The 17 T cell receptor beta chains listed next were all sequenced from one sample in a study of cytomegalovirus exposure and HLA in healthy donors (dated by TCRdb to the late 2010s). Libraries were made using the immunoSEQ multiplex PCR assay. Here the immuneACCESS table is served through TCRdb, limited to in-frame sequences with V and J called. Missing clones are a known gap in these copies; in checked studies unresolved V genes cover under half, and the rest lacks a known reason. This sample holds some 87,000 clones; roughly 95% were observed only once. Of the sample, approximately 1.3% is held by the ten largest clones. The sample taken for sequencing was PBMCs. All receptors derive from a woman under 30 in good health and CMV-seronegative.

The chain employs TRBV18 and TRBJ2-7, with 8 bases that match TRBD1. V lost 0 bases to trimming and J lost 3 bases; unmatched junction nucleotides: 10. The CDR3 is 17 residues long. Germline CDR1 and CDR2: KGHSH and LQKENI. In DNA form, the CDR3 reads TGTGCCAGCTCACCACCGGTTGGAGGACAGGGTCTCTACGAGCAGTACTTC. It codes for CASSPPVGGQGLYEQYF. The full variable domain, rest sourced from reference TRBV18 and TRBJ2-7, is NAGVMQNPRHLVRRRGQEARLRCSPMKGHSHVYWYRQLPEEGLKFMVYLQKENIIDESGMPKERFSAEFPKEGPSILRIQQVVRGDSAAYFCASSPPVGGQGLYEQYFGPGTRLTVT.

The chain employs TRBV21-1 and TRBJ2-7; the listed D gene, TRBD1, was not tested against the DNA. TRBV21-1 counts as a pseudogene. CDR3 length: 18 amino acids. As DNA, the CDR3 is TGTGCCAGCAGCAAAGAGGGCAGCTCCCGGGACAGGGTAGGCGAGCAGTACTTC. It yields the protein CASSKEGSSRDRVGEQYF.

The table lists this clone with a count of one. J is TRBJ1-1 and V is TRBV30; D is undetermined. V lost 6 bases and J lost 0, with 11 bases in between. Per germline, CDR1 GTSNPN and CDR2 SVGIG (reference sequence). This CDR3 has 13 residues. CDR3: CACCGRMNTEAFF. The CDR3 coding sequence is TGTGCCTGCTGTGGCAGAATGAACACTGAAGCTTTCTTT.

The rearrangement links TRBV7-8 to TRBJ2-7, with D uncertain. V lost 1 base to trimming and J lost 4 bases, with 5 bases between them. The germline V gene has CDR1 SGHVS and CDR2 FQNEAQ. This CDR3 is built from 12 residues. Here the CDR3 reads CASSLDTYEQYF. Here the CDR3 DNA reads TGTGCCAGCAGCTTAGATACTTACGAGCAGTACTTC.

This chain links TRBV5-1 with TRBJ2-1; 8 nucleotides agree with TRBD1. The CDR3 is made up of 15 amino acids. Germline CDR1 SGHRS, CDR2 YFSETQ. The J segment lost 4 bases and the V segment lost 0 bases, leaving 3 bases of the junction unmatched. CDR3 loop: CASSLEGTGYNEQFF. The CDR3 DNA follows: TGCGCCAGCAGCTTGGAAGGGACAGGTTACAATGAGCAGTTCTTC.

The CDR3 reads CASSELQGFLSSGNTIYF. In DNA, the CDR3 is TGTGCCAGCTCAGAGCTACAGGGATTCCTTTCCTCTGGAAACACCATATATTTT. The rearrangement links TRBV18 to TRBJ1-3; D might be TRBD1 (6 bases). V shed 5 bases and J shed 0 bases, with 20 bases lying between them. CDR1 is KGHSH, CDR2 LQKENI, per germline. The CDR3 is 18 residues long.

The chain links TRBV15 to TRBJ1-4; D possibly corresponds to TRBD1 (5 bases). The V end lost 0 bases, the J end lost 8 bases, and 16 bases lay between the germline ends. This CDR3 is 16 amino acids long. Germline lookup yields CDR1 LNHNV and CDR2 YYDKDF (reference sequence). Here the CDR3 reads CATSRDPVGQEEKLFF. DNA of the CDR3: TGTGCCACCAGCAGAGATCCAGTGGGGCAGGAGGAAAAACTGTTTTTT.

The J gene is TRBJ1-1, the V gene TRBV6-6; 10 bases match TRBD1. Losses at the gene ends were 5 bases for V and 2 bases for J; bases not matched to a gene: 5. CDR3 size: 15 residues. Germline values: CDR1 MNHNY, CDR2 SVGAGI (reference sequence). This CDR3 is CASSRDRGHNTEAFF. CDR3 sequence (DNA): TGTGCCAGCAGTAGGGACAGGGGCCACAACACTGAAGCTTTCTTT.

The chain has TRBV2 and TRBJ2-2, with 13 bases aligning to TRBD2. Losses at the gene ends were 7 bases for V and 3 bases for J; bases not matched to a gene: 5. The V gene's germline CDR1 is SNHLY and CDR2 FYNNEI. The CDR3 extends over 16 amino acids. The CDR3 reads CASKATSGGYTGELFF. The DNA of the CDR3 is TGTGCCAGCAAAGCGACTAGCGGGGGGTACACCGGGGAGCTGTTTTTT.

The chain couples TRBV29-1 to TRBJ1-5; TRBD1 aligns across 8 bases. The CDR3 runs to 12 residues. Germline values: CDR1 SQVTM, CDR2 ANQGSEA. V was clipped by 6 bases and J by 5 bases; unmatched bases: 3. The CDR3 coding sequence is TGCAGCGTGATGACAGGGGATCAGCCCCAGCATTTT. Translated: CSVMTGDQPQHF.

The chain carries TRBV5-1 and TRBJ2-3, with 12 bases matching TRBD2. The CDR3 extends over 17 amino acids. Germline loops: CDR1 SGHRS, CDR2 YFSETQ. V lost 4 bases, J lost 4 bases, and 10 bases stayed unmatched. The CDR3 DNA follows: TGCGCCAGCAGCGTGCTAGCGGGAGGGCCCAACCCAGATACGCAGTATTTT. Its protein product is CASSVLAGGPNPDTQYF.

J is TRBJ2-3 and V is TRBV10-2; 9 bases align to TRBD2. The V gene end was trimmed by 6 bases and the J gene end by 2 bases; junction bases not matched to a gene: 9. CDR1 is WSHSY and CDR2 is SAAADI in the germline V gene. The CDR3 is made up of 16 amino acids. CDR3 sequence (DNA): TGCGCCAGCAGGGAACGAGCGGGGGGAGCCACAGATACGCAGTATTTT. This codes for CASRERAGGATDTQYF.

This clone was observed once. This chain connects TRBV6-1 to TRBJ2-7; the match to TRBD1 covers 8 bases. V lost 2 bases and J lost 1; bases outside the gene matches: 1. CDR3 length: 14 residues. Germline V gene sequence: CDR1 MNHNS, CDR2 SASEGT. The CDR3 is CASSEWDRSYEQYF. Here the CDR3 DNA reads TGTGCCAGCAGTGAATGGGACAGGTCCTACGAGCAGTACTTC.

V gene TRBV2 combines with J gene TRBJ2-7; 7 bases are shared with TRBD2. The CDR3 consists of 14 residues. Germline V gene lookup returns CDR1 SNHLY and CDR2 FYNNEI. Trimming removed 3 bases from V and 3 bases from J; junction bases left unmatched: 5. CDR3 protein: CASSDAGLLYEQYF. As DNA, the CDR3 is TGTGCCAGCAGTGACGCGGGACTACTCTACGAGCAGTACTTC.

The chain recombines TRBV18 with TRBJ2-5; possible D gene TRBD1, 5 bases. This CDR3 is 13 amino acids long. The germline V gene has CDR1 KGHSH and CDR2 LQKENI. Trimming took off 4 bases at V and 5 bases at J, with 11 bases between the two ends. In DNA, the CDR3 is TGTGCCAGCTCACGACAGAATTTGGAGACCCAGTACTTC. Translated: CASSRQNLETQYF.

This clone showed up just once. The V and J genes are TRBV5-6 and TRBJ2-3; D uncertain. Germline CDR1 is SGHDT and CDR2 is YYEEEE. Trimming left V 0 bases short and J 4 bases short, with 12 bases between. The CDR3 sequence is 15 residues long. The CDR3 bases are TGTGCCAGCAGCTTGGTCGCGGCAGCATCAGATACGCAGTATTTT. Its protein is CASSLVAAASDTQYF.

V gene TRBV5-8 combines with J gene TRBJ2-7; possibly TRBD1 for D (6 bases). Germline values: CDR1 SGHTS, CDR2 YDEGEE. There are 14 residues in the CDR3. V was cut by 2 bases and J by 4 bases, with 13 bases left in between. The CDR3, as DNA: TGTGCCAGCAGCTTATTGGTCGGGACATACGAGCAGTACTTC. Translating gives CASSLLVGTYEQYF.